This TCR beta chain was recorded in a study of identical twins. The CDR3 extends over 15 amino acids. Germline CDR1 is MDHEN and CDR2 is SYDVKM. V shed 2 bases, J shed 7 bases, and the junction held 10 bases outside the gene matches. MiXCR was run by TCRdb on the 5' RACE reads, yielding one entry per CDR3 protein. The table shows hundreds of thousands of distinct CDR3 sequences, with 8.6% occurring only once. This clonotype appeared a few times. The sample was also linked to a second study, of yellow fever vaccine responses in identical twins.

The receptor's source is a woman aged 18-29 years in good health. This sequence joins TRBV28 and TRBJ1-2; 7 bases align to TRBD1. The sample comprised PBMCs. CDR3 nucleotide sequence: TGTGCCAGCAGTTTACCGAGTCGACAGGGCCGTGGCTACACCTTC. Translating it yields CASSLPSRQGRGYTF.